Listed here are 9 T cell receptor beta chains from one sample, sequenced in a study of response to subunit inactivated influenza vaccine (dated by TCRdb to 2017 to 2018). The library came from RT-PCR. For sequencing, an Illumina HiSeq 2500 was employed. The raw public reads went through TCRdb reprocessing: fastp at Q25, MiXCR clone calling, in-frame beta chains kept. Every distinct CDR3 protein forms one entry, paired with its most common genes and DNA. The sample table shows around 520,000 distinct CDR3 sequences, and about 11% are seen once. The ten top clones hold approximately 10% of the sample. Sample: PBMCs from blood, taken on the day of vaccination. These receptors all come from a man aged 45-65 years who received an inactivated influenza vaccine. Donor details come from another sample of the same person, matched by shared clones.

This clonotype was observed a few times. The chain uses TRBV5-5 and TRBJ2-5, with D possibly TRBD2 on 6 matching bases. The V gene's germline CDR1 is SGHKS and CDR2 YYEKEE (reference sequence). The CDR3 has 14 residues. V dropped 4 bases and J dropped 7 bases, with 17 bases sitting between them. The CDR3 loop reads CASSLPDSGWTQYF. CDR3 DNA sequence: TGTGCCAGCAGCCTACCTGACAGCGGGTGGACCCAGTACTTC.

The J gene is TRBJ2-5, the V gene TRBV10-3; D might be TRBD1 (5 bases). Germline loops: CDR1 ENHRY, CDR2 SYGVKD. Trimming cost V 6 bases and J 1 base, with 12 bases left between them. There are 14 residues in the CDR3. The CDR3 DNA is TGTGCCATCAGCCCGACAGCTTCCCAAGAGACCCAGTACTTC. Protein: CAISPTASQETQYF.

This clonotype was observed at least ten times. This chain joins TRBV7-2 and TRBJ2-4, with 9 bases matching TRBD2. Germline CDR1 SGHTA, CDR2 FQGNSA. This CDR3 region has 16 residues. V lost 1 base and J lost 4; bases outside the gene matches: 5. The CDR3 DNA follows: TGTGCCAGCAGCTTAGTAAGCGGGGGGACTAAAAACATTCAGTACTTC. Its translation: CASSLVSGGTKNIQYF. Full variable domain (missing parts from reference TRBV7-2 and TRBJ2-4): GAGVSQSPSNKVTEKGKDVELRCDPISGHTALYWYRQSLGQGLEFLIYFQGNSAPDKSGLPSDRFSAERTGGSVSTLTIQRTQQEDSAVYLCASSLVSGGTKNIQYFGAGTRLSVL.

This clonotype turned up a few times. This chain joins TRBV4-1 and TRBJ1-5, with TRBD1 identical over 9 bases. The CDR3 runs 15 residues. Germline trimming cut 5 bases from V and 4 bases from J; bases unmatched to any gene: 6. Germline V gene data show CDR1 as MGHRA and CDR2 as YSYEKL. CDR3 loop: CASSLGTGFNQPQHF. Here the CDR3 DNA reads TGCGCCAGCAGCTTAGGGACAGGGTTTAATCAGCCCCAGCATTTT.

This clonotype was seen at least ten times. This chain connects TRBV12-3 or TRBV12-4 to TRBJ2-5; D uncertain. V lost 5 bases and J 5 bases, leaving 12 bases between the germline ends. The CDR3 covers 13 residues. The CDR3, as DNA: TGTGCCAGCAGTGCCCGGACGTTGGAGACCCAGTACTTC. It specifies CASSARTLETQYF.

A remark on this clonotype: This may be a read error: a much more frequent sequence differs by one nucleotide. This chain connects TRBV7-2 to TRBJ2-7; 7 bases map to TRBD2. V dropped 0 bases and J dropped 6; count of bases not matched to a gene: 8. This CDR3 has 15 amino acids. Germline loops: CDR1 SGHTA, CDR2 FQGNSA. This CDR3 reads CASSLAALADCEQYF. Written as DNA, the CDR3 is TGTGCCAGCAGCTTAGCGGCTCTAGCGGACTGCGAGCAGTACTTC.

The sample holds a few counts of this clonotype. The rearrangement links TRBV27 to TRBJ2-7; 9 bases line up with TRBD1. V lost 6 bases to trimming and J lost 6 bases; unmatched junction nucleotides: 6. CDR1 MNHEY and CDR2 SMNVEV come from the germline V gene (reference sequence). The CDR3 loop spans 13 amino acids. The CDR3 spells CASSRDRELEQYF. As DNA, the CDR3 is TGTGCCAGCAGCCGGGACAGGGAACTCGAGCAGTACTTC.

This clonotype has ten or more counts. The chain is built from TRBV7-2 and TRBJ1-6; D is undetermined. This CDR3 contains 13 residues. Looked up from germline, CDR1 is SGHTA and CDR2 is FQGNSA. The V gene lost 5 bases and the J gene lost 10 bases, with 12 bases spanning the gap. This CDR3 is CASSLIVLSPLHF. As DNA, the CDR3 is TGTGCCAGCAGCCTGATAGTTCTATCACCCCTCCACTTT.

The chain joins TRBV27 to TRBJ2-5, with D possibly matching TRBD2 (6 bases). Looked up from germline, CDR1 is MNHEY and CDR2 is SMNVEV (reference sequence). The CDR3 totals 17 residues. V lost 4 bases to trimming and J lost 4 bases, with 22 bases between them. CDR3 amino acids: CASSWGGVSGRRETQYF. CDR3 DNA sequence: TGTGCCAGCAGTTGGGGAGGAGTTAGTGGGAGGAGAGAGACCCAGTACTTC.